These 5 T cell receptor beta chains share one sample of origin, sequenced in a study of T cell responses to AZD1222 COVID-19 vaccine. Libraries were prepared by immunoSEQ multiplex PCR; TCRdb keeps only in-frame clonotypes and omits some of them. The sample records 140,000 to 150,000 clones, 80% to 95% being singletons. The source material was peripheral blood, sampled 28 days after the second AZD1222 dose. These receptors all stem from an adult who received the AZD1222 COVID-19 vaccine.

The CDR3 DNA reads as TGTGCCAGCAGTCCAGCAGGCTACGATTATAATTCACCCCTCCACTTT. This codes for CASSPAGYDYNSPLHF. V and J are TRBV6-2 or TRBV6-3 and TRBJ1-6; no clear D gene. Germline V lookup: CDR1 MNHEY, CDR2 SVGEGT. V dropped 5 bases and J dropped 4 bases, with 15 bases sitting between them. The CDR3 length is 16 residues.

The CDR3 region is CASSLKPVLQFF. The CDR3 bases are TGTGCCAGCAGCTTGAAGCCAGTACTCCAGTTCTTC. This chain uses TRBV5-5 with TRBJ2-1, with D uncertain. Trimming cost V 1 base and J 13 bases, with 12 bases left between them. The CDR3 has 12 residues. Germline values: CDR1 SGHKS, CDR2 YYEKEE (reference sequence).

The chain has TRBV9 and TRBJ2-7; TRBD2 agrees at 13 bases. Germline V lookup: CDR1 SGDLS, CDR2 YYNGEE. Trimming cost V 4 bases and J 7 bases; bases outside gene matches: 2. The CDR3 extends over 13 amino acids. Here the CDR3 DNA reads TGTGCCAGCAGCTCGGGACTAGCGGGGGAGCAGTACTTC. This gives the protein CASSSGLAGEQYF.

This clone was detected only once. The gene calls are TRBV30 and TRBJ2-2; 8 bases map to TRBD1. CDR1 GTSNPN and CDR2 SVGIG come from the germline V gene (reference sequence). V dropped 3 bases and J dropped 6; count of bases not matched to a gene: 9. The CDR3 totals 15 residues. The CDR3 nucleotides read TGTGCCTGGAGCAAGGGACAGGTGGGGGCCGGGGAGCTGTTTTTT. Amino acids: CAWSKGQVGAGELFF.

The DNA for the CDR3 is TGTGCCAGTAAAAGACTAGCGGGAGTGGGAGAGACCCAGTACTTC. Translated, it gives CASKRLAGVGETQYF. The chain has TRBV19 and TRBJ2-5, with 12 bases lining up with TRBD2. The junction had 7 bases not matched to a gene; V was cut back by 7 bases and J by 4 bases. Per germline, CDR1 LNHDA and CDR2 SQIVND (reference sequence). The CDR3 is made up of 15 amino acids.